A single sample is the source of the 10 T cell receptor beta chains below, sequenced in a study of T cell repertoires in cytomegalovirus infection (dated by TCRdb to the late 2010s). Sequencing instrument: Illumina HiSeq 1500. TCRdb handled the public reads itself, with Q25 trimming in fastp and clone calling in MiXCR, and kept productive beta chains. One record per CDR3 amino acid sequence lists the most common genes and DNA. Recorded for this sample are fewer than 650,000 distinct CDR3 sequences; almost 40% of them occurred a single time. The ten largest make up about 46% of the sample. These receptors lack a known antigen. The intended sense of this specimen's treatment or condition label: in vitro stimulation with specific CMV peptide epitopes to enrich CMV-specific T cells. Sequenced here: cultured PBMCs, sampled from culture after CMV antigen stimulation. The receptors stem from a human donor in good health (CMV status not recorded). Some clones in this sample may be carry-over from other donors' samples.

This clonotype was seen a handful of times. The chain combines TRBV7-2 with TRBJ1-1, with D uncertain. CDR3 length: 15 amino acids. Trimming cost V 0 bases and J 7 bases, with 15 bases left between them. The germline V gene has CDR1 SGHTA and CDR2 FQGNSA. CDR3 bases: TGTGCCAGCAGCTTAGCCGGCGTTAGGACCGGTGAAGCTTTCTTT. This gives the protein CASSLAGVRTGEAFF.

This clonotype was seen only a few times. V is TRBV7-9 and J is TRBJ1-1, with D hard to call. The CDR3 is 15 amino acids. Trimming cost V 1 base and J 0 bases, with 9 bases left between them. Germline lookup yields CDR1 SEHNR and CDR2 FQNEAQ (reference sequence). CDR3 sequence: CASSLEAGMNTEAFF. The CDR3 nucleotides are TGTGCCAGCAGCTTAGAGGCGGGAATGAACACTGAAGCTTTCTTT.

The J gene is TRBJ2-5, the V gene TRBV10-3; possibly TRBD1 for D (5 bases). V was trimmed by 1 base and J by 9 bases, leaving 12 bases between them. The length of the CDR3 is 13 residues. Germline CDR1 is ENHRY and CDR2 is SYGVKD. This CDR3 is CAISELPEQAQYF. CDR3 nucleotides: TGTGCCATCAGTGAGTTGCCTGAACAGGCCCAGTACTTC.

The J gene is TRBJ2-3, the V gene TRBV10-3; the D gene is possibly TRBD2 (6 bases). Germline V CDR1 and CDR2: ENHRY, SYGVKD. CDR3 length equals 15 residues. V lost 10 bases, J lost 1 base, and 18 bases lay in between. The CDR3 sequence: CATRGLGSGTDTQYF. The CDR3 bases are TGTGCCACACGGGGGTTGGGGTCGGGCACAGATACGCAGTATTTT.

This clonotype was detected a few times. The CDR3 DNA is TGTGCCAGCAGCCCTACCATGGGGATGGGCTCCTACGAGCAGTACTTC. Translation gives CASSPTMGMGSYEQYF. V and J are TRBV7-8 and TRBJ2-7; D unresolved. The CDR3 covers 16 residues. V was shortened by 5 bases and J by 0 bases, with 17 bases between the two germline ends. Germline V lookup: CDR1 SGHVS, CDR2 FQNEAQ.

The CDR3: CSAGQPFSTDTQYF. As DNA, the CDR3 is TGCAGTGCCGGTCAGCCTTTTAGCACAGATACGCAGTATTTT. This chain links TRBV20-1 with TRBJ2-3; no firm D call. The CDR3 is made up of 14 amino acids. Trimming removed 6 bases at V and 0 bases at J, with 13 bases between. Germline CDR1 DFQATT, CDR2 SNEGSKA (reference sequence).

This clonotype came up a few times. The chain employs TRBV7-9 and TRBJ1-2; D is unclear. The CDR3 loop spans 14 amino acids. Germline V CDR1 and CDR2: SEHNR, FQNEAQ (reference sequence). Trimming took 2 bases from V and 7 from J, leaving 14 bases between them. The CDR3 protein is CASSLRGILGGYTF. For the CDR3, the DNA is TGTGCCAGCAGCTTAAGAGGGATTCTGGGTGGCTACACCTTC.

This clonotype was counted only a few times. V usage is TRBV6-2 or TRBV6-3 and J usage is TRBJ2-2; 7 nucleotides agree with TRBD1. The trim removed 6 bases at V and 2 bases at J, leaving 3 bases unmatched. Germline CDR1 and CDR2: MNHEY and SVGEGT. The CDR3 is 14 residues long. CDR3 amino acids: CASRRTGNTGELFF. In DNA form, the CDR3 reads TGTGCCAGCAGGAGGACAGGCAACACCGGGGAGCTGTTTTTT.

This clonotype was recorded at least ten times. V is TRBV7-2 and J is TRBJ2-4, with 8 bases fitting TRBD1. Germline V gene sequence: CDR1 SGHTA, CDR2 FQGNSA. V lost 1 base to trimming and J lost 1 base; unmatched junction nucleotides: 6. This CDR3 is built from 17 residues. Written as DNA, the CDR3 is TGTGCCAGCAGCTTAGTCAACAGGGGGACTGCCAAAAACATTCAGTACTTC. Translated: CASSLVNRGTAKNIQYF.

The chain uses TRBV6-5 and TRBJ2-2; tentatively, D is TRBD2 (7 bases). This CDR3 is built from 13 residues. V gave up 1 base and J gave up 9 bases, with 9 bases separating them. CDR1 MNHEY and CDR2 SVGAGI come from the germline V gene. The chain's CDR3 is CASSYWGGRELFF. The CDR3 nucleotides read TGTGCCAGCAGTTACTGGGGGGGCCGGGAGCTGTTTTTT.